This TCR beta chain was identified in a study of control samples from healthy donors and cancer patients. Profiling relied on immunoSEQ multiplex PCR, and the TCRdb table lists in-frame clones only, not all of them. The data contain 100,000 to 150,000 clones, 90% of them seen just once; the ten biggest clones take up almost 2.5%. Germline loops: CDR1 KGHSH, CDR2 LQKENI. The ends were cut back, 5 bases at V and 8 bases at J, with 13 bases in the middle. This CDR3 is built from 13 residues. The rearrangement links TRBV18 to TRBJ2-1; D not resolved. The receptor was derived from a man between 18 and 35 years old in good health. The sequencing input was blood. CDR3 DNA sequence: TGTGCCAGCTCAGGCAGCCCTGGGGATGAGCAGTTCTTC. Amino acid sequence: CASSGSPGDEQFF.